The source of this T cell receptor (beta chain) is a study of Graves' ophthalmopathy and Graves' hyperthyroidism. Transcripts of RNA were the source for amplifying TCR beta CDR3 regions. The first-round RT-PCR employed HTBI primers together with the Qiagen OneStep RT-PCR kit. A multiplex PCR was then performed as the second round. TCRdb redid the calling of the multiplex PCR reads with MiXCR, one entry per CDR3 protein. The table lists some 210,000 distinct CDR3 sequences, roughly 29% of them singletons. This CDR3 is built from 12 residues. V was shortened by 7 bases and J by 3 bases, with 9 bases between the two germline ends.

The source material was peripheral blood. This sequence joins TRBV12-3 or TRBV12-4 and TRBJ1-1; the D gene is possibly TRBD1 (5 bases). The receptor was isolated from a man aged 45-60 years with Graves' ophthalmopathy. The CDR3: CASTQGYTEAFF. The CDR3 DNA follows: TGTGCCAGCACCCAGGGTTACACTGAAGCTTTCTTT.